This T cell receptor beta chain comes out of a study of T cell repertoires in cytomegalovirus infection. Points from the study as a whole: Dominating the ex vivo response were TCR beta clonotypes that were CMV-specific and HLA-C-restricted.

Details on this clonotype: Antigen: not known.

Using its own MiXCR run on the reads, TCRdb lists one record per CDR3 protein. The sample has some 600,000 distinct CDR3 sequences; approximately 24% are singletons. CDR3 length equals 15 residues. V trimming: 4 bases; J trimming: 6 bases; junction bases outside the gene matches: 7. Germline assignment: CDR1 SEHNR and CDR2 FQNEAQ (reference sequence). This rearrangement joins TRBV7-9 to TRBJ2-3; 10 bases are shared with TRBD2. The sequenced sample was CD8+ T cells from PBMCs. The sequence derives from a human donor in good health (CMV status not recorded). Some clones in this sample may be carry-over from other donors' samples. For the CDR3, the DNA is TGTGCCAGCAGCTCGAGTAGCGGGGGGAGGGATACGCAGTATTTT. Amino acid sequence: CASSSSSGGRDTQYF.